This T cell receptor beta chain is drawn from a study of vaccination and CD4 T cells after COVID-19. Sequence data for DNA of cultured CD4+ T cells were generated by the Oncomine TCR Beta short-read assay. TCRdb re-analysed the PCR reads in MiXCR, keeping a single row per CDR3 protein. Among 10,000 to 15,000 distinct CDR3 sequences listed, around two fifths were seen once. Details on this clonotype: Its target is unknown.

Treatment noted: roughly 10-day PBMC culture with coronavirus spike peptide pools or control peptides (ViraFEST assay). This CDR3 has 16 amino acids. Germline V gene data show CDR1 as MDHEN and CDR2 as SYDVKM. V was clipped by 6 bases and J by 3 bases, with 21 bases between them. The receptor's source is a human donor with COVID-19. This sequence joins TRBV28 and TRBJ2-7, with D possibly TRBD2 on 5 matching bases. The sequenced sample was cultured CD4+ T cells from blood. The CDR3 protein is CASSHPRPGRFYEQYF. The CDR3 coding sequence is TGTGCCAGCAGCCATCCCCGGCCGGGGAGATTCTACGAGCAGTACTTC.